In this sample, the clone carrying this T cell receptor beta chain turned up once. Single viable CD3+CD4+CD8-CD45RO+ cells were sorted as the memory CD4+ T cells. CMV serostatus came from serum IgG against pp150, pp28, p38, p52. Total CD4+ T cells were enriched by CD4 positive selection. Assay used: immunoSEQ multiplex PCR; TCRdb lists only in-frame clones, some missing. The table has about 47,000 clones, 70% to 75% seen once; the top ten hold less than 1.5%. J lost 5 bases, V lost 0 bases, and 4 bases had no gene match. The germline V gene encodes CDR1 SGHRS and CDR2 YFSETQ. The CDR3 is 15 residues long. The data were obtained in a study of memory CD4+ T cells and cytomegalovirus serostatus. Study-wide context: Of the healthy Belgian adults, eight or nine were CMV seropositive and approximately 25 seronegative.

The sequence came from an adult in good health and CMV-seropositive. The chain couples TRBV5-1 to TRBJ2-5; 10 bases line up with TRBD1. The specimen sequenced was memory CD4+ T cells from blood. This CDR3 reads CASSLETGGEETQYF. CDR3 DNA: TGCGCCAGCAGCTTGGAGACAGGGGGCGAGGAGACCCAGTACTTC. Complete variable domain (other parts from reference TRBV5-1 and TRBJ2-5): KAGVTQTPRYLIKTRGQQVTLSCSPISGHRSVSWYQQTPGQGLQFLFEYFSETQRNKGNFPGRFSGRQFSNSRSEMNVSTLELGDSALYLCASSLETGGEETQYFGPGTRLLVL.